A single TCR beta chain is shown here with its context. The antigen remains unidentified. This record belongs to a study of T cells after yellow fever vaccination. For the study at large: Preparation of the low-cell-number fractions used SMART-Seq v4 Ultra Low Input. Study results and limitations: Boosting was followed by the reappearance of most primary-vaccination clones (approximately 95% CD4, 88% CD8). Across the CD4 and CD8 compartments, a small share of clonotypes was present in both.

Germline V gene data show CDR1 as KGHSH and CDR2 as LQKENI. The CDR3 has 15 residues. The V end lost 4 bases, the J end lost 0 bases, and 11 bases lay between the germline ends. TCR cDNA was made by 5'RACE template switching, adding a universal primer site and UMIs. MiXCR was run by TCRdb on the 5' RACE reads, yielding one entry per CDR3 protein. The sample carries 95,000 to 150,000 distinct CDR3 sequences, under 8.5% recorded once. This TCR came from a man between 18 and 29 years old who received the YFV17D yellow fever vaccine. The V gene is TRBV18, the J gene TRBJ2-3, with unresolved D. The sample here was CD4+ T cells sorted from PBMCs, taken 10 days after the first yellow fever vaccination. In nucleotides, the CDR3 is TGTGCCAGCTCACGGGATTCCCCCAGCACAGATACGCAGTATTTT. Protein: CASSRDSPSTDTQYF.